The next 14 T cell receptor beta chains were all read from a single sample in a study of blood T cell repertoires in COVID-19. The method was immunoSEQ multiplex PCR; TCRdb's version includes in-frame clones alone and lacks a portion of them. The sample includes over 90,000 clones, roughly 90% of them seen just once. Sequences were obtained from peripheral blood. Every receptor here comes from a woman in her fifties or sixties with COVID-19, enrolled during active disease.

This chain uses TRBV27 with TRBJ1-1; no firm D call. The germline V gene encodes CDR1 MNHEY and CDR2 SMNVEV (reference sequence). V lost 2 bases and J lost 7, with 5 bases in between. This CDR3 comprises 11 residues. The CDR3 region is CASSLRLEAFF. In DNA, the CDR3 is TGTGCCAGCAGTTTACGTCTTGAAGCTTTCTTT.

The chain joins TRBV19 to TRBJ2-2; 8 bases agree with TRBD1. Germline CDR1 LNHDA, CDR2 SQIVND (reference sequence). This CDR3 has 15 amino acids. Germline trimming cut 10 bases from V and 3 bases from J; bases unmatched to any gene: 10. CDR3 nucleotide sequence: TGTGCCACTCAGGACAGGGCTGCCTACACCGGGGAGCTGTTTTTT. Translating gives CATQDRAAYTGELFF.

The V and J genes are TRBV24-1 and TRBJ2-2, with D possibly matching TRBD2 (6 bases). This CDR3 contains 16 residues. Trimming took 4 bases from V and 4 from J, leaving 15 bases between them. CDR1 is KGHDR, CDR2 SFDVKD, per germline. This CDR3 reads CATSDPSGVGTGELFF. CDR3 nucleotides: TGTGCCACCAGTGACCCATCGGGGGTAGGCACCGGGGAGCTGTTTTTT.

This chain links TRBV6-5 with TRBJ1-1, with no clear D. Germline CDR1 and CDR2: MNHEY and SVGAGI. The V gene lost 0 bases and the J gene lost 1 base, with 12 bases spanning the gap. This CDR3 is built from 16 residues. In DNA form, the CDR3 reads TGTGCCAGCAGTTACTCGACGGGAGCCGCGAACACTGAAGCTTTCTTT. As protein: CASSYSTGAANTEAFF.

The J gene is TRBJ1-1, the V gene TRBV14, with D maybe TRBD1 (5 bases). CDR3 length: 14 residues. Germline V CDR1 and CDR2: SGHDN, FVKESK. Trimming took off 1 base at V and 4 bases at J, with 10 bases between the two ends. CDR3 nucleotides: TGTGCCAGCAGCCAAGTCCGCGGGGGCACTGAAGCTTTCTTT. This translates into CASSQVRGGTEAFF.

The DNA for the CDR3 is TGCGCCAGCAGTCGCTCGACTAGCGGGGGGGTCACAGATACGCAGTATTTT. It specifies CASSRSTSGGVTDTQYF. The chain employs TRBV23-1 and TRBJ2-3; 14 positions agree with TRBD2. TRBV23-1 is annotated as an ORF whose role is uncertain. Trimming took 4 bases from V and 2 from J; bases not matched to a gene: 5. The CDR3 contains 17 residues.

The genes are TRBV11-2 and TRBJ1-2; a weak D match, TRBD1 (6 bases). V lost 0 bases and J lost 6, with 11 bases in between. CDR3 length equals 14 residues. The germline gives CDR1 SGHAT, CDR2 FQNNGV. The CDR3 region has the DNA TGTGCCAGCAGCTTAGAGGGGGCGAAGAATGGCTACACCTTC. Protein: CASSLEGAKNGYTF.

V usage is TRBV18 and J usage is TRBJ1-2; the D is unclear. Germline values: CDR1 KGHSH, CDR2 LQKENI. The CDR3 covers 13 residues. Trimming pared 1 base from V and 3 bases from J, leaving 6 bases between. In DNA form, the CDR3 reads TGTGCCAGCTCACCACTGGAGGACTATGGCTACACCTTC. Amino acid sequence: CASSPLEDYGYTF.

The chain carries TRBV15 and TRBJ1-4; 8 bases fit TRBD1. Germline V gene sequence: CDR1 LNHNV, CDR2 YYDKDF (reference sequence). The J segment lost 7 bases and the V segment lost 5 bases, leaving 9 bases of the junction unmatched. The CDR3 sequence is 15 residues long. CDR3 residues: CATSPRTGRTEKLFF. The CDR3 nucleotides read TGTGCCACCAGCCCGCGGACAGGGAGGACTGAAAAACTGTTTTTT.

The chain is built from TRBV19 and TRBJ1-5, with a possible D match to TRBD1 (6 bases). This CDR3 comprises 15 residues. CDR1 is LNHDA and CDR2 is SQIVND in the germline V gene (reference sequence). Trimming removed 0 bases from V and 4 bases from J, with 10 bases in between. Here the CDR3 reads CASSIEYRVNQPQHF. The CDR3 coding sequence is TGTGCCAGTAGTATAGAGTACAGGGTGAATCAGCCCCAGCATTTT.

The V call is TRBV9, the J call TRBJ1-6; the D is unclear. Germline V gene lookup returns CDR1 SGDLS and CDR2 YYNGEE. With 0 bases removed from V and 5 bases from J, the gap between germline ends came to 6 bases. The CDR3 length is 14 residues. The CDR3 here is CASSVGPHNSPLHF. Here the CDR3 DNA reads TGTGCCAGCAGCGTAGGGCCACATAATTCACCCCTCCACTTT.

The rearrangement joins TRBV29-1 to TRBJ1-2, with D perhaps TRBD1 (5 bases). CDR1 and CDR2 (germline): SQVTM, ANQGSEA. With 6 bases removed from V and 6 bases from J, the gap between germline ends came to 8 bases. The CDR3 sequence is 10 residues long. The CDR3 loop reads CSVQGDGYTF. CDR3 DNA sequence: TGCAGCGTCCAAGGGGATGGCTACACCTTC. The full variable domain, with the rest looked up from reference TRBV29-1 and TRBJ1-2, is SAVISQKPSRDICQRGTSLTIQCQVDSQVTMMFWYRQQPGQSLTLIATANQGSEATYESGFVIDKFPISRPNLTFSTLTVSNMSPEDSSIYLCSVQGDGYTFGSGTRLTVV.

This clone was detected only once. The chain carries TRBV9 and TRBJ1-3, with D perhaps TRBD1 (5 bases). This CDR3 is built from 15 residues. Trimming left V 0 bases short and J 0 bases short, with 7 bases between. Germline values: CDR1 SGDLS, CDR2 YYNGEE. The CDR3 here is CASSVGQNSGNTIYF. CDR3 in DNA: TGTGCCAGCAGCGTAGGACAGAACTCTGGAAACACCATATATTTT.

The chain links TRBV12-3 or TRBV12-4 to TRBJ2-1; D not certain. The CDR3 is 13 amino acids. The V end lost 5 bases, the J end lost 4 bases, and 9 bases lay between the germline ends. CDR3 amino acids: CASSPLFYNEQFF. CDR3 DNA: TGTGCCAGCAGTCCACTCTTTTACAATGAGCAGTTCTTC.